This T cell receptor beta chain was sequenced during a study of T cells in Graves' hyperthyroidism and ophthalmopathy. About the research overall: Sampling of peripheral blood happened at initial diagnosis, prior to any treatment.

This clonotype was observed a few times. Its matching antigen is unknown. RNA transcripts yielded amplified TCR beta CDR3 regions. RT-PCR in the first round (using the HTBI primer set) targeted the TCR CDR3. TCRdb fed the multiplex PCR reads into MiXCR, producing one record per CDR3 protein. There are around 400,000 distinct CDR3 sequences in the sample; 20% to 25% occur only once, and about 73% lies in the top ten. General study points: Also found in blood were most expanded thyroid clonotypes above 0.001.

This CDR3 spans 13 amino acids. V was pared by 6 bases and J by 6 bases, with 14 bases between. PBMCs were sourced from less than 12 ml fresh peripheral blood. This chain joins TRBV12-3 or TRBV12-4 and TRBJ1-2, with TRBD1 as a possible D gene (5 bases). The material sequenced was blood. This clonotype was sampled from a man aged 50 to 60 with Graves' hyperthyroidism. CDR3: CASSLRRGHGYTF. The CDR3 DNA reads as TGTGCCAGCAGCCTACGGAGGGGCCATGGCTACACCTTC.